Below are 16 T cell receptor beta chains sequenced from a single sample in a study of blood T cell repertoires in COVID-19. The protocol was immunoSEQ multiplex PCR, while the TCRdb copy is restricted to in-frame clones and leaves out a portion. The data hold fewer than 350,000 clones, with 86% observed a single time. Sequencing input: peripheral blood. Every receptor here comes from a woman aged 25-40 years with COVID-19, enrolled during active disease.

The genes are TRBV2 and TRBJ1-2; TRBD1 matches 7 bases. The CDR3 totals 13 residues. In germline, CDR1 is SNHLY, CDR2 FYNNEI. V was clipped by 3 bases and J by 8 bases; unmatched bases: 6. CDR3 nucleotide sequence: TGTGCCAGCAGTGACGAGGGGGCGCAGGGCTACACCTTC. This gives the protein CASSDEGAQGYTF.

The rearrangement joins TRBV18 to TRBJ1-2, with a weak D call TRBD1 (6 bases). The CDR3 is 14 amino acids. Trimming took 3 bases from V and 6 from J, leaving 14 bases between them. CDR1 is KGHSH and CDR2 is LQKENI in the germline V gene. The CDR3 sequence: CASSPDRLADGYTF. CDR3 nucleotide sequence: TGTGCCAGCTCACCGGACAGACTAGCGGATGGCTACACCTTC.

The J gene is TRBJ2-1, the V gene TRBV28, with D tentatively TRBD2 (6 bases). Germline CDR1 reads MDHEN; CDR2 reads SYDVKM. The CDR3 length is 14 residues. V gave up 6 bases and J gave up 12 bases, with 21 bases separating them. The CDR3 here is CASSPGGPEAGQFF. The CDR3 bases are TGTGCCAGCAGCCCGGGTGGACCCGAAGCGGGGCAGTTCTTC.

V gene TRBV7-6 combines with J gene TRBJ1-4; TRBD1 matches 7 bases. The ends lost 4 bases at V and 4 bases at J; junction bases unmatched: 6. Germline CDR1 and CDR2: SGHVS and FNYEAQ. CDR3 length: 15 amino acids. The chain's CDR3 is CASSSGDRDNEKLFF. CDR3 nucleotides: TGTGCCAGCAGCTCAGGGGACAGAGATAATGAAAAACTGTTTTTT.

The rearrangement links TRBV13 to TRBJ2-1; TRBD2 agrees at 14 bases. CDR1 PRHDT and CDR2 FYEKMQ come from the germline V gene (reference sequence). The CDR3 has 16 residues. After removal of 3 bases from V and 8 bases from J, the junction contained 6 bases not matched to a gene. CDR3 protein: CASSLWTSGGLYEQFF. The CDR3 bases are TGTGCCAGCAGCTTGTGGACTAGCGGGGGGTTGTATGAGCAGTTCTTC.

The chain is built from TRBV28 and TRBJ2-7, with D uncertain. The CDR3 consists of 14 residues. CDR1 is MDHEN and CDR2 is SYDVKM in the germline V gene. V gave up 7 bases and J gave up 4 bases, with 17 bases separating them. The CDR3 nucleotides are TGTGCCAGCAACCCGACACCGGAAAGGTACGAGCAGTACTTC. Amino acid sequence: CASNPTPERYEQYF.

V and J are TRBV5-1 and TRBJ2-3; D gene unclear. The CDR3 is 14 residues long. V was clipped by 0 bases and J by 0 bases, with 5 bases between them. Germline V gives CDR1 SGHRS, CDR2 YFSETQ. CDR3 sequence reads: CASSLEQSTDTQYF. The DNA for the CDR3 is TGCGCCAGCAGCTTGGAACAGAGCACAGATACGCAGTATTTT.

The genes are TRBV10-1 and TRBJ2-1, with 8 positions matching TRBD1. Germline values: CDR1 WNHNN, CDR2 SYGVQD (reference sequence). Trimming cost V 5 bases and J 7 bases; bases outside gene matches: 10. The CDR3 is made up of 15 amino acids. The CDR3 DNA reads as TGCGCCAGCAGTCCCCAGGCAGGGGGCGCGAATGAGCAGTTCTTC. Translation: CASSPQAGGANEQFF.

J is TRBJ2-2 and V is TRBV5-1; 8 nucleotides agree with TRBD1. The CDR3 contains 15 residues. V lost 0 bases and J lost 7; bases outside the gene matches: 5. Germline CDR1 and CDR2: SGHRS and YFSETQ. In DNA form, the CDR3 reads TGCGCCAGCAGCTTGGCCCAGGGGGCTATCGGGGAGCTGTTTTTT. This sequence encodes CASSLAQGAIGELFF.

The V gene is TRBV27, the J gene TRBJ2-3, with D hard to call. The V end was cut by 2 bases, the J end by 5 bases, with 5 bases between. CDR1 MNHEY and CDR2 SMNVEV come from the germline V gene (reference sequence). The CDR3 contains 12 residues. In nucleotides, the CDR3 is TGTGCCAGCAGTTTAACGGGAGATACGCAGTATTTT. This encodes CASSLTGDTQYF.

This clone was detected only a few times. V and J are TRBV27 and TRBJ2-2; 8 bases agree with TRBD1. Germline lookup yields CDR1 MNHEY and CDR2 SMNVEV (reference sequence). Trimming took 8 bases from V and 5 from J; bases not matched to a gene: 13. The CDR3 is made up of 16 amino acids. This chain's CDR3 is CASVGVWGQATGELFF. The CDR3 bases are TGTGCCAGCGTGGGGGTGTGGGGACAGGCGACCGGGGAGCTGTTTTTT.

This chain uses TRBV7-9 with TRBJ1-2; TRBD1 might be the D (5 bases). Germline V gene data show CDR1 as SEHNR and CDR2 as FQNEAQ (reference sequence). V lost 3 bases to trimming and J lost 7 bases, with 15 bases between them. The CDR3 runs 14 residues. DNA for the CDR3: TGTGCCAGCAGCTTTGAACCAACGGGGGGTGGCTACACCTTC. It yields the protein CASSFEPTGGGYTF.

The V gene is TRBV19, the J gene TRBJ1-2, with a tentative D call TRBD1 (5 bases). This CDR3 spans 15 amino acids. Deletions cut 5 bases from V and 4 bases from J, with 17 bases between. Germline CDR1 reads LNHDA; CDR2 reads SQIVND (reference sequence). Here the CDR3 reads CASSPWTSLFYGYTF. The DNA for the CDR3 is TGTGCCAGTAGTCCCTGGACAAGCCTGTTCTATGGCTACACCTTC.

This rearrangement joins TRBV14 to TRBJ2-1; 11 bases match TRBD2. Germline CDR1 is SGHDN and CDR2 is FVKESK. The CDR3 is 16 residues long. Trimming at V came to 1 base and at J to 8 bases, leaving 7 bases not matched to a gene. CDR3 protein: CASSQVAGGPKDEQFF. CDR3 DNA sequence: TGTGCCAGCAGCCAAGTAGCGGGGGGGCCAAAGGATGAGCAGTTCTTC.

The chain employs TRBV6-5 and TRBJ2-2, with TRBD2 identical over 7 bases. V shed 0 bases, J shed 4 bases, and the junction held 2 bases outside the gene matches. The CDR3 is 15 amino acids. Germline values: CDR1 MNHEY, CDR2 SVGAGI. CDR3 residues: CASSYSWGGTGELFF. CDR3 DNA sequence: TGTGCCAGCAGTTACTCATGGGGGGGCACCGGGGAGCTGTTTTTT.

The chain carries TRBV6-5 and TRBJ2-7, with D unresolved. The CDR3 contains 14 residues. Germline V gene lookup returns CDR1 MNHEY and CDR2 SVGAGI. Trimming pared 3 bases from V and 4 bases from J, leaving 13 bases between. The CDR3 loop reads CASSYNGGSYEQYF. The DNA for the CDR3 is TGTGCCAGCAGTTATAATGGCGGTTCGTACGAGCAGTACTTC.